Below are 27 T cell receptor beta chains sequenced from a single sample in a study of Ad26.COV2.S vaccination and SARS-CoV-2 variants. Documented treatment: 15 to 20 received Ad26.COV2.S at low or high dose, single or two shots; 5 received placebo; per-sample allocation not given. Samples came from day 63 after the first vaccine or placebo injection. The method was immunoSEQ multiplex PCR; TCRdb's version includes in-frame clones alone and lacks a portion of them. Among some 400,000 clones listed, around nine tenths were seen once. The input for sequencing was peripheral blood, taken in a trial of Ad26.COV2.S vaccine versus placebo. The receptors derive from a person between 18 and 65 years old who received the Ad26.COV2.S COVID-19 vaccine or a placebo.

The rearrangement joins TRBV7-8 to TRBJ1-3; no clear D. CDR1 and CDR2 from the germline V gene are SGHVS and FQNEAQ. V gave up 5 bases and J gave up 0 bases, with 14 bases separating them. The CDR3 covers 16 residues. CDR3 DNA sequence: TGTGCCAGCAGCCGGGAGGGTCGGCACTCTGGAAACACCATATATTTT. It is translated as CASSREGRHSGNTIYF.

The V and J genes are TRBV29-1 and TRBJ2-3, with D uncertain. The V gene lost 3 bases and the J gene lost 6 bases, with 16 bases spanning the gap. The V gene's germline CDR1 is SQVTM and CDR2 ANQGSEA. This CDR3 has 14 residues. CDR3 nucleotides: TGCAGCGTTGATCCGTCTACCGGGCCGGATACGCAGTATTTT. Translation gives CSVDPSTGPDTQYF.

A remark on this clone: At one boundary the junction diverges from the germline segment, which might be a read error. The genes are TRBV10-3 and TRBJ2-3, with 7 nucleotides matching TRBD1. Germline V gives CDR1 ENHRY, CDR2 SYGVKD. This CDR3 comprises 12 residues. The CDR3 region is CTIGQGTDTQYF. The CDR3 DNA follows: TGTACCATAGGACAGGGCACAGATACGCAGTATTTT.

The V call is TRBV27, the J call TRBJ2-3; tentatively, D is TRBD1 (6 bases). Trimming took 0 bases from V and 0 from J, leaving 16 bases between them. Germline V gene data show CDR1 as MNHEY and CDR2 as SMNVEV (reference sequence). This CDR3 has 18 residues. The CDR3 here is CASSLSGGRTSSTDTQYF. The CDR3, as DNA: TGTGCCAGCAGTTTATCAGGGGGTCGAACCTCTAGCACAGATACGCAGTATTTT.

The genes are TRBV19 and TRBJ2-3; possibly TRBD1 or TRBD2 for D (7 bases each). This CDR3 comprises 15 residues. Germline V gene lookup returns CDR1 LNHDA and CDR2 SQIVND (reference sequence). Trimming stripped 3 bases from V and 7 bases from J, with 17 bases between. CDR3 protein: CASSIGWQGGNTQYF. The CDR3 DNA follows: TGTGCCAGTAGTATCGGTTGGCAGGGGGGGAATACGCAGTATTTT.

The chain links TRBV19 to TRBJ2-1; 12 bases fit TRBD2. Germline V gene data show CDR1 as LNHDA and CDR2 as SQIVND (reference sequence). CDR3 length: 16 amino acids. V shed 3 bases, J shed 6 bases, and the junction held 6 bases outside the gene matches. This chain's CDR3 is CASSIRASGRGNEQFF. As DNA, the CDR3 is TGTGCCAGTAGTATCAGGGCTAGCGGGAGGGGCAATGAGCAGTTCTTC. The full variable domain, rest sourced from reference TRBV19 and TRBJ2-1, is DGGITQSPKYLFRKEGQNVTLSCEQNLNHDAMYWYRQDPGQGLRLIYYSQIVNDFQKGDIAEGYSVSREKKESFPLTVTSAQKNPTAFYLCASSIRASGRGNEQFFGPGTRLTVL.

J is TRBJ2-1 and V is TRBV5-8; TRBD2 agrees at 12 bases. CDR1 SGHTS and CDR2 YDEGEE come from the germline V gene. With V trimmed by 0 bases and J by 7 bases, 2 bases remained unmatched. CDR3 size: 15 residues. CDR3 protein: CASSLGLAGVNEQFF. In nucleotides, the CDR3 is TGTGCCAGCAGCTTGGGACTAGCGGGAGTGAATGAGCAGTTCTTC.

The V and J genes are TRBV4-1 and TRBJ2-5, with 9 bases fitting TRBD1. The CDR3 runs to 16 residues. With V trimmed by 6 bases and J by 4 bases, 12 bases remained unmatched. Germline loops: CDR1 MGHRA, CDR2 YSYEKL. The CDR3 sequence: CASRRIGQGSSETQYF. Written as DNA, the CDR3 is TGCGCCAGCAGACGGATCGGACAGGGGTCATCAGAGACCCAGTACTTC.

CDR3 sequence reads: CASSHQQGADTEAFF. The CDR3 region has the DNA TGTGCCAGCAGCCATCAACAGGGGGCGGACACTGAAGCTTTCTTT. The genes are TRBV4-2 and TRBJ1-1; the match to TRBD1 covers 9 bases. The CDR3 runs to 15 residues. Germline V lookup: CDR1 LGHNA, CDR2 YNFKEQ. V lost 3 bases and J lost 3; bases outside the gene matches: 5.

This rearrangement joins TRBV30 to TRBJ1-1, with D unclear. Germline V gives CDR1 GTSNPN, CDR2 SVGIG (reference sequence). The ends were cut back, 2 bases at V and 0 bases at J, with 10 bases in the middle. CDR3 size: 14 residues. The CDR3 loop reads CAWSLSNMNTEAFF. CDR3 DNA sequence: TGTGCCTGGAGTTTATCCAACATGAACACTGAAGCTTTCTTT.

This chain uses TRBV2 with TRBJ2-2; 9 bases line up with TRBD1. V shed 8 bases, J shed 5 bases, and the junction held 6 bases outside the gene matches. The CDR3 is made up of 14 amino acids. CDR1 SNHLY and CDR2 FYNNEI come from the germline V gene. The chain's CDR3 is CASLGQGGTGELFF. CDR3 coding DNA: TGTGCCAGCCTGGGACAGGGAGGGACCGGGGAGCTGTTTTTT. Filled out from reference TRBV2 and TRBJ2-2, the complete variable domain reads EPEVTQTPSHQVTQMGQEVILRCVPISNHLYFYWYRQILGQKVEFLVSFYNNEISEKSEIFDDQFSVERPDGSNFTLKIRSTKLEDSAMYFCASLGQGGTGELFFGEGSRLTVL.

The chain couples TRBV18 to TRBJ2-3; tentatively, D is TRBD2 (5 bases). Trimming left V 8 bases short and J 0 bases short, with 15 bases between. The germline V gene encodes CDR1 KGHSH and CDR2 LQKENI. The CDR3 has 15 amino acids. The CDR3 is CASEGQTRSTDTQYF. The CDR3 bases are TGTGCCAGCGAGGGCCAGACCCGAAGCACAGATACGCAGTATTTT.

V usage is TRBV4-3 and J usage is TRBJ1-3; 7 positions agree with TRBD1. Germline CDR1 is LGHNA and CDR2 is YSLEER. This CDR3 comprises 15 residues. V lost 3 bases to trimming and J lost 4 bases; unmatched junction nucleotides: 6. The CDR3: CASSQIQGPGNTIYF. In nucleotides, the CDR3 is TGCGCCAGCAGCCAGATACAGGGGCCCGGAAACACCATATATTTT.

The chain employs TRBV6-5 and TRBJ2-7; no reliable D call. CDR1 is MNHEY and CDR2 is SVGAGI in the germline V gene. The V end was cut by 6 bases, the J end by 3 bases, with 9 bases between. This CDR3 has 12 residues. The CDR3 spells CASRLDGYEQYF. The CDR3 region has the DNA TGTGCCAGCAGATTGGACGGCTACGAGCAGTACTTC.

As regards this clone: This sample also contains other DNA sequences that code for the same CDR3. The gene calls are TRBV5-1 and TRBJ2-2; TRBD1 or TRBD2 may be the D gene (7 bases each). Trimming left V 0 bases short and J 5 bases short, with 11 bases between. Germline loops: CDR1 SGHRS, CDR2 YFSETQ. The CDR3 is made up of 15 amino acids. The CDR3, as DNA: TGCGCCAGCAGCTTGGCAGGGGGGGAAACCGGGGAGCTGTTTTTT. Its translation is CASSLAGGETGELFF.

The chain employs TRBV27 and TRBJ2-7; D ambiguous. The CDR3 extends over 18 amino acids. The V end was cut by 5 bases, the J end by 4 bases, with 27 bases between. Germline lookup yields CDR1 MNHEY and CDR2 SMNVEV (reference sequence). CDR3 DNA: TGTGCCAGCAGTCTAGGTATGGTGACGCCGGTATTTTCTTACGAGCAGTACTTC. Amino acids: CASSLGMVTPVFSYEQYF.

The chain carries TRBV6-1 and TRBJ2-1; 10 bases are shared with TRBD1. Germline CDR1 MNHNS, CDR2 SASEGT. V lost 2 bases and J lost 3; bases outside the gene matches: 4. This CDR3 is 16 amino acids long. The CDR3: CASSEKGTGDYNEQFF. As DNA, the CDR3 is TGTGCCAGCAGTGAAAAGGGGACAGGGGACTACAATGAGCAGTTCTTC.

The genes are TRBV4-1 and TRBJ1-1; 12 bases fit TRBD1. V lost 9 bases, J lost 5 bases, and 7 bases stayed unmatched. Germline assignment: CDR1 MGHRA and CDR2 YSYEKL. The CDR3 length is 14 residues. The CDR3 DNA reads TGCGCCAGTACCGGGACAGGGGGCGCTACTGAAGCTTTCTTT. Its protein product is CASTGTGGATEAFF.

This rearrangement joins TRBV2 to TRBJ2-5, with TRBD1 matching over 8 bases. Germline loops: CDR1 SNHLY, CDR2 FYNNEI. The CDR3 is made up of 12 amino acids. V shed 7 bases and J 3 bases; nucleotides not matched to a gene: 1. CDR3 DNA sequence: TGTGCCAGCAAGGGACAGGAAGAGACCCAGTACTTC. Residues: CASKGQEETQYF.

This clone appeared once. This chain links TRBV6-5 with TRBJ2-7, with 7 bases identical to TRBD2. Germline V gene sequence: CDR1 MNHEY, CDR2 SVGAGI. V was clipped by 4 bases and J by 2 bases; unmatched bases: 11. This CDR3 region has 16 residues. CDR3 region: CASSSRLAPNAYEQYF. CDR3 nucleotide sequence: TGTGCCAGCAGTTCCCGACTAGCACCGAACGCCTACGAGCAGTACTTC.

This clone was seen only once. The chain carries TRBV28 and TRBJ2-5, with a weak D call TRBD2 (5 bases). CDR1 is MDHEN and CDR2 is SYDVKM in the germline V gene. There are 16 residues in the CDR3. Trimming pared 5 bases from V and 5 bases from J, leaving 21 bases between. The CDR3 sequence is CASSPQASGLRETQYF. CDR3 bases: TGTGCCAGCAGTCCGCAAGCGTCGGGGTTGCGGGAGACCCAGTACTTC.

CDR3 sequence: CASSIAGVGDTQYF. DNA of the CDR3: TGTGCCAGCAGTATAGCGGGAGTTGGGGATACGCAGTATTTT. The rearrangement joins TRBV6-5 to TRBJ2-3; 9 nucleotides agree with TRBD2. Losses at the gene ends were 5 bases for V and 6 bases for J; bases not matched to a gene: 6. There are 14 residues in the CDR3. Germline values: CDR1 MNHEY, CDR2 SVGAGI.

As DNA, the CDR3 is TGTGCCAGTAGTACCGGGACGGATGGGGCCAATGAAAAACTGTTTTTT. Protein sequence: CASSTGTDGANEKLFF. The chain is built from TRBV19 and TRBJ1-4, with D tentatively TRBD1 (5 bases). V was trimmed by 4 bases and J by 5 bases, leaving 17 bases between them. The CDR3 contains 16 residues. In germline, CDR1 is LNHDA, CDR2 SQIVND (reference sequence).

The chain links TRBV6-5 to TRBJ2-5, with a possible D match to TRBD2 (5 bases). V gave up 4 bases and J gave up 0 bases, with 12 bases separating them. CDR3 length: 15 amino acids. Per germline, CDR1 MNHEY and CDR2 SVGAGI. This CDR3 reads CASSSRLGDQETQYF. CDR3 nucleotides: TGTGCCAGCAGTTCCCGTCTCGGGGACCAAGAGACCCAGTACTTC.

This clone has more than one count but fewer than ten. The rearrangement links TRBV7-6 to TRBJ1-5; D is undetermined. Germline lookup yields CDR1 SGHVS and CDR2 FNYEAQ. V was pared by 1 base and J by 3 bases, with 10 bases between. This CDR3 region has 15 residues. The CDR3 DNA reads TGTGCCAGCAGCTTAGAGGCGGATCACAATCAGCCCCAGCATTTT. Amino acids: CASSLEADHNQPQHF.

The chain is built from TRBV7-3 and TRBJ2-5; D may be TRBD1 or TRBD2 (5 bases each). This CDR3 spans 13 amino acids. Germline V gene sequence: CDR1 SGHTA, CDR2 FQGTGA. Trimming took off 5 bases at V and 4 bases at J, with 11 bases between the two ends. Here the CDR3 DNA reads TGTGCCAGCAGCCGTGGGGGAACAGAGACCCAGTACTTC. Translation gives CASSRGGTETQYF.

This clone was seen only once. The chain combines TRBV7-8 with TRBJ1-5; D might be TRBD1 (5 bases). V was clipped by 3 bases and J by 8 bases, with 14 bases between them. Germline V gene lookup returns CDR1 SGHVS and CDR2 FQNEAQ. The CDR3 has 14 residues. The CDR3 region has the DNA TGTGCCAGCAGCTTTATGTTTGGGGGAGAGCCCCAGCATTTT. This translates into CASSFMFGGEPQHF.